This is a list of T cell receptor beta chains from one sample in a study of quantifying T cell responses using KT2 cells. Via MiXCR, TCRdb re-called the UMI-ligation and nested PCR reads, giving one row per CDR3 protein. The table includes roughly 50,000 distinct CDR3 sequences, around 12% detected once. Sequenced input: PBMCs spiked with cells of the T cell clone KT2. The receptor source for this set is a human donor. The CDR3 runs from the conserved cysteine through the conserved F or W. Each record gives: CDR3 DNA, CDR3 protein, J gene, V gene, D gene, clone size. A D gene is named only where the DNA matches it firmly. Clone size is shown for a subset of rows, as once, few, many or a class of expanded clone.

CDR3 DNA: TGTGCCACCAAACACCACTTCCAGGGGAGCTCCTATAATTCACCCCTCCACTTT
CDR3 protein: CATKHHFQGSSYNSPLHF
J gene: TRBJ1-6
V gene: TRBV6-6
D gene: NA
clone size: few

CDR3 DNA: TGTGCCAGCAGCTTAGTTCCCCGCACAGATACGCAGTATTTT
CDR3 protein: CASSLVPRTDTQYF
J gene: TRBJ2-3
V gene: TRBV7-2
D gene: NA
clone size: few

CDR3 DNA: TGTGCCAGCAGCTTACAGTCTGGGTCCTACAATGAGCAGTTCTTC
CDR3 protein: CASSLQSGSYNEQFF
J gene: TRBJ2-1
V gene: TRBV11-1
D gene: NA
clone size: many

CDR3 DNA: TGTGCCAGCAGTTTAAAAGCAGGGAACACTGAAGCTTTCTTT
CDR3 protein: CASSLKAGNTEAFF
J gene: TRBJ1-1
V gene: TRBV12-3/TRBV12-4
D gene: NA
clone size: many

CDR3 DNA: TGTGCCAGCAGCCGTAGGGCGGGGGCGAATGAGCAGTTCTTC
CDR3 protein: CASSRRAGANEQFF
J gene: TRBJ2-1
V gene: TRBV7-2
D gene: NA
clone size: few

CDR3 DNA: TGTGCCAGCAGCCAAGATCTTAGCGGGGGTTCCCCTTGGTCCTACAATGAGCAGTTCTTC
CDR3 protein: CASSQDLSGGSPWSYNEQFF
J gene: TRBJ2-1
V gene: TRBV3-1
D gene: TRBD2
clone size: once

CDR3 DNA: TGTGCCAGCAGTTTTTCAAGGGTGGTTGGCTACACCTTC
CDR3 protein: CASSFSRVVGYTF
J gene: TRBJ1-2
V gene: TRBV12-3/TRBV12-4
D gene: NA
clone size: many

CDR3 DNA: TGTGCCAGCAGCCCAACCTCGGTAATGGAGACCCAGTACTTC
CDR3 protein: CASSPTSVMETQYF
J gene: TRBJ2-5
V gene: TRBV7-2
D gene: NA
clone size: NA

CDR3 DNA: TGCGCCAGCAGCCAAGACTCAGGGGGGGATACTGAAGCTTTCTTT
CDR3 protein: CASSQDSGGDTEAFF
J gene: TRBJ1-1
V gene: TRBV4-3
D gene: TRBD1
clone size: NA

CDR3 DNA: TGTGCCAGCAGCCTGACAGGGGCTGGAAACACCATATATTTT
CDR3 protein: CASSLTGAGNTIYF
J gene: TRBJ1-3
V gene: TRBV12-3/TRBV12-4
D gene: TRBD1
clone size: few

CDR3 DNA: TGCAGTGCTTATAGCGGGGTGAGATACAATGAGCAGTTCTTC
CDR3 protein: CSAYSGVRYNEQFF
J gene: TRBJ2-1
V gene: TRBV20-1
D gene: TRBD2
clone size: few

CDR3 DNA: TGCGCCAGCAGCCAACCCTCCGGACTAGCGGGAAAGGGGGAATACAATGAGCAGTTCTTC
CDR3 protein: CASSQPSGLAGKGEYNEQFF
J gene: TRBJ2-1
V gene: TRBV4-3
D gene: TRBD2
clone size: NA

CDR3 DNA: TGTGCCAGCAGTAGACAGGGGGCGGCTAATGAAAAACTGTTTTTT
CDR3 protein: CASSRQGAANEKLFF
J gene: TRBJ1-4
V gene: TRBV2
D gene: TRBD1
clone size: few

CDR3 DNA: TGTGCCAGCTCCCTGACAGGGGAGCGGACTGAAGCTTTCTTT
CDR3 protein: CASSLTGERTEAFF
J gene: TRBJ1-1
V gene: TRBV18
D gene: TRBD1
clone size: many

CDR3 DNA: TGTGCCAGCAGCCAAGCGTACGAGCAGTACTTC
CDR3 protein: CASSQAYEQYF
J gene: TRBJ2-7
V gene: TRBV14
D gene: NA
clone size: many

CDR3 DNA: TGTGCCAGCAGTTCCCGTTTGGACACTGAAGCTTTCTTT
CDR3 protein: CASSSRLDTEAFF
J gene: TRBJ1-1
V gene: TRBV12-3/TRBV12-4
D gene: NA
clone size: many

CDR3 DNA: TGTGCCAGCAGTTTCTACGGCGGGACTGAAGCTTTCTTT
CDR3 protein: CASSFYGGTEAFF
J gene: TRBJ1-1
V gene: TRBV12-3/TRBV12-4
D gene: NA
clone size: NA

CDR3 DNA: TGTGCCAGCAGCCTGAAATTGACCCAGTACTTC
CDR3 protein: CASSLKLTQYF
J gene: TRBJ2-5
V gene: TRBV11-2
D gene: NA
clone size: NA

CDR3 DNA: TGTGCCAGCAGTTACGGGTTAAGTGAAGCTTTCTTT
CDR3 protein: CASSYGLSEAFF
J gene: TRBJ1-1
V gene: TRBV6-2/TRBV6-3
D gene: NA
clone size: NA

CDR3 DNA: TGTGCCATCAGTAGCCGGGACAGCTCCTACGAGCAGTACTTC
CDR3 protein: CAISSRDSSYEQYF
J gene: TRBJ2-7
V gene: TRBV10-3
D gene: TRBD1
clone size: NA

CDR3 DNA: TGTGCCAGCAGCTTTTCGGCAGGGCGGGGAGAGACCCAGTACTTC
CDR3 protein: CASSFSAGRGETQYF
J gene: TRBJ2-5
V gene: TRBV7-8
D gene: NA
clone size: many

CDR3 DNA: TGCAGTGCTGAGTCGTCCGGACAGGGGACCTACAATGAGCAGTTCTTC
CDR3 protein: CSAESSGQGTYNEQFF
J gene: TRBJ2-1
V gene: TRBV20-1
D gene: TRBD1
clone size: few

CDR3 DNA: TGTGCCTGGAGTGTCGGTCTGGGCGGAAACACCATATATTTT
CDR3 protein: CAWSVGLGGNTIYF
J gene: TRBJ1-3
V gene: TRBV30
D gene: NA
clone size: few

CDR3 DNA: TGTGCCAGCAGCTTAATCTCCGGGACAGGGGGCAATGAGCAGTTCTTC
CDR3 protein: CASSLISGTGGNEQFF
J gene: TRBJ2-1
V gene: TRBV7-3
D gene: TRBD1
clone size: NA

CDR3 DNA: TGTGCCAGCAGTGAAGCGTGGACAGGGGGCCCCACAGATACGCAGTATTTT
CDR3 protein: CASSEAWTGGPTDTQYF
J gene: TRBJ2-3
V gene: TRBV2
D gene: TRBD1
clone size: few

CDR3 DNA: TGTGCCAGCAGGGGCGGGACTAGTGTTTATACGCAGTATTTT
CDR3 protein: CASRGGTSVYTQYF
J gene: TRBJ2-3
V gene: TRBV6-1
D gene: TRBD2
clone size: many

CDR3 DNA: TGTGCCAGCAGTAAGTCAGCCCCAGGTGTCACTGAAGCTTTCTTT
CDR3 protein: CASSKSAPGVTEAFF
J gene: TRBJ1-1
V gene: TRBV2
D gene: NA
clone size: few

CDR3 DNA: TGCGCCAGCAGCTTGGACGGGAAGGGCTACAACTTC
CDR3 protein: CASSLDGKGYNF
J gene: TRBJ1-2
V gene: TRBV5-1
D gene: NA
clone size: NA

CDR3 DNA: TGCGCCAGCAGCCAAGACGAGAGGTACGAGCAGTACTTC
CDR3 protein: CASSQDERYEQYF
J gene: TRBJ2-7
V gene: TRBV4-1
D gene: NA
clone size: few

CDR3 DNA: TGCAGTGCTAGAGCTGGATCTAGCAATCAGCCCCAGCATTTT
CDR3 protein: CSARAGSSNQPQHF
J gene: TRBJ1-5
V gene: TRBV20-1
D gene: NA
clone size: NA

CDR3 DNA: TGTGCCAGCAGTGAGCGACAGGTAAAGTACGAGCAGTACTTC
CDR3 protein: CASSERQVKYEQYF
J gene: TRBJ2-7
V gene: TRBV6-1
D gene: NA
clone size: few

CDR3 DNA: TGCGCCAGCAGCTTGGCAGGGGATGGCAATCAGCCCCAGAATTTT
CDR3 protein: CASSLAGDGNQPQNF
J gene: TRBJ1-5
V gene: TRBV5-1
D gene: NA
clone size: NA

CDR3 DNA: TGCGCCAGCAGTCAATCCGGGGAAGTTGGCAATCAGCCCCAGCATTTT
CDR3 protein: CASSQSGEVGNQPQHF
J gene: TRBJ1-5
V gene: TRBV23-1
D gene: NA
clone size: few